This section outlines one T cell receptor (beta chain) sequence together with its context. Its antigen remains unidentified. Qualities for individual bases were not recorded, and no much larger clone is one base off. TCRbeta CDR3 regions were amplified from genomic DNA by means of the immunoSEQ Assay, a bias-controlled multiplex PCR. The source study handled its data this way. The number of nucleated cells in each sample was estimated by amplification of reference gene primers within the assay. To quantify the absolute abundance of each unique TCRbeta CDR3 rearrangement, sequence reads were collapsed and filtered. For each sample, productive Simpson clonality was calculated as the square root of Simpson's diversity index over productive rearrangements. TCRdb carries this immuneACCESS record with in-frame sequences only. Its versions omit some clonotypes, under half of them owing to an unresolved V gene in the studies checked, with the rest unexplained. That table is the source of V, J and clone size, and D and trimming were worked out from the DNA. In all, the sample holds around 50,000 clones, and 70% to 80% of those were seen once. The top ten clones comprise roughly 5.8% of the sample.

The sample comes from a study of blood T cell repertoires in COVID-19 (dated by TCRdb to the early 2020s). Regarding the research as a whole: The collaborator samples originated in the United States, Italy and Spain and spanned the acute and convalescent phases of COVID-19. The prospective study material was composed of cDNA or gDNA derived from T cells, B-cell-depleted T cells, or PBMCs. The dataset comprised deeply sampled blood TCRbeta repertoires from subjects exposed to, actively infected with, or recovered from COVID-19. The repertoires were made available in a free public database intended to serve as a resource for research on the immune response to SARS-CoV-2. The samples were drawn from two sources: the first 160 participants of the ongoing ImmuneRACE study, and 1,000 to 1,500 subjects contributed by 6 global collaborators. Nearly every sample came with metadata listing a de-identified subject ID, COVID-19 status, age in years and sex. Where available, HLA class I and class II types were taken from metadata supplied by the sample provider and were not determined by assay-based typing. Overall study results and their limits: The quantity of clinical and demographic metadata differed by source and by participant and was supplied without curation.

V is cut by 2 bases and J by 0 bases, and the space between the germline ends is 13 bases. The CDR3 goes from the cysteine to the phenylalanine over 16 residues. The entry retains the CDR3 DNA only, 48 bases that are in frame from base 1. Based on the germline V gene (reference sequence), the CDR1 and CDR2 sequences are MNHEY and SMNVEV. In the prospective study, participants were roughly 18 to 100 years old, resided in about two dozen geographic areas of the United States, and were enrolled through a virtual design. Cohort assignment in the prospective study relied on participant-reported clinical history from a screening survey and a study questionnaire. Each participant in the prospective study had whole blood, serum and a nasopharyngeal or oropharyngeal swab collected by mobile phlebotomists. Over an approximately 2-month period, participants in the prospective study had the option of providing additional blood draws and questionnaires. Before DNA extraction, blood samples from the prospective study were shipped at room temperature or frozen.

Sequences were obtained from PBMCs or T cells enriched from blood (not recorded which). The V gene is TRBV27 and the J gene is TRBJ1-2, and TRBD1 may be the D gene, going by 5 matching bases. The sequence derives from a woman aged 45-60 years with acute COVID-19. The CDR3 here reads CASSLERGKTNYGYTF. The bases are TGTGCCAGCAGTTTAGAACGGGGGAAAACTAACTATGGCTACACCTTC.